The TCR beta chain under discussion was sequenced for a study of shared clonotypes between healthy human individuals. Method: immunoSEQ multiplex PCR; TCRdb's copy keeps in-frame clones and lacks some. The table includes over a million clones, around 76% detected once. V was trimmed by 4 bases and J by 0 bases, leaving 13 bases between them. The germline V gene encodes CDR1 GTSNPN and CDR2 SVGIG (reference sequence). The length of the CDR3 is 16 residues. The clonotype was recovered from a man between 18 and 29 years old in good health. The chain links TRBV30 to TRBJ1-6; D remains unclear. The sample was memory CD4+ T cells sorted from blood. Described subset: CD45RA-negative fraction. In nucleotides, the CDR3 is TGTGCCTGGAATACGGACCCGAGCTCCTATAATTCACCCCTCCACTTT. Protein: CAWNTDPSSYNSPLHF.